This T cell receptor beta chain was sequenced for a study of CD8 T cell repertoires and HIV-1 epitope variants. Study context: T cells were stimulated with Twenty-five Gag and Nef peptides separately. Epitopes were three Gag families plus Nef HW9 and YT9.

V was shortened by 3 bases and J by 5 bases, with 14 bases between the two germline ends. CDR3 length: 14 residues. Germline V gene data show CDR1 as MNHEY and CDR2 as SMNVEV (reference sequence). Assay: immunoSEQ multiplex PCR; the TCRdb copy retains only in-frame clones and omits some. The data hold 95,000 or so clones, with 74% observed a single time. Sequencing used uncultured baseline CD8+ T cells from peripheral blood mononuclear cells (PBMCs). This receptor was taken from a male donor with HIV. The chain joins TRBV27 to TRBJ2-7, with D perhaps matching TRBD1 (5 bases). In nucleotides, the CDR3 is TGTGCCAGCAGTTTTTCCAGGGTCGCCCACGAGCAGTACTTC. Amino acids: CASSFSRVAHEQYF.